This passage covers 32 T cell receptor beta chains from one sample sequenced in a study of blood T cell repertoires in COVID-19. The table came from immunoSEQ multiplex PCR; TCRdb's copy has only in-frame clones and leaves some out. The data hold approximately 190,000 clones, with 88% observed a single time. Material for sequencing was peripheral blood. The receptors come from a man between 40 and 49 years old with active or convalescent COVID-19.

This clone was counted once. This chain links TRBV4-1 with TRBJ2-7; D might be TRBD1 (6 bases). CDR1 MGHRA and CDR2 YSYEKL come from the germline V gene. The CDR3 loop spans 16 amino acids. V lost 4 bases, J lost 0 bases, and 16 bases lay in between. CDR3 sequence reads: CASSPTGTLYSYEQYF. The CDR3 DNA reads TGCGCCAGCAGCCCAACCGGGACACTGTACTCCTACGAGCAGTACTTC.

The chain is built from TRBV28 and TRBJ1-2; possible D gene TRBD1, 6 bases. The germline CDR1 and CDR2 sequences are MDHEN and SYDVKM. The ends were cut back, 3 bases at V and 8 bases at J, with 25 bases in the middle. The CDR3 length is 17 residues. CDR3 in DNA: TGTGCCAGCAGTTTGCCCCCACTTGTTGGGGGGGCGGGGGGCTACACCTTC. This translates into CASSLPPLVGGAGGYTF.

The chain joins TRBV6-5 to TRBJ1-4; TRBD1 agrees at 8 bases. V shed 7 bases, J shed 7 bases, and the junction held 5 bases outside the gene matches. From germline, CDR1 is MNHEY and CDR2 SVGAGI. This CDR3 has 13 amino acids. In nucleotides, the CDR3 is TGTGCCAGCACCTTGGACAGGGTTGAAAAACTGTTTTTT. Translation gives CASTLDRVEKLFF.

The rearrangement joins TRBV5-1 to TRBJ2-5; 11 nucleotides agree with TRBD2. J lost 4 bases, V lost 4 bases, and 6 bases had no gene match. Germline CDR1 and CDR2: SGHRS and YFSETQ. The length of the CDR3 is 15 residues. The CDR3, as DNA: TGCGCCAGCAGCAGCATAGCGGGAGGGGGAGAGACCCAGTACTTC. Translating gives CASSSIAGGGETQYF.

The V call is TRBV18, the J call TRBJ1-1; D call uncertain. The germline V gene encodes CDR1 KGHSH and CDR2 LQKENI. Trimming shortened V by 2 bases and J by 1 base, and 11 bases separated the two germline ends. The CDR3 runs 15 residues. The CDR3 is CASSPILFWNTEAFF. The CDR3 bases are TGTGCCAGCTCACCAATCCTTTTCTGGAACACTGAAGCTTTCTTT.

The V gene is TRBV4-3, the J gene TRBJ1-2, with D possibly being TRBD1 (5 bases). The germline gives CDR1 LGHNA, CDR2 YSLEER. This CDR3 spans 15 amino acids. V dropped 0 bases and J dropped 7 bases, with 15 bases sitting between them. CDR3 coding DNA: TGCGCCAGCAGCCAAGACCCTGGGGCCGGGGGTGGCTACACCTTC. This encodes CASSQDPGAGGGYTF.

Here the CDR3 reads CASSIQGQGPGNTEAFF. The CDR3 DNA reads as TGTGCCAGTAGTATTCAGGGACAGGGGCCTGGAAACACTGAAGCTTTCTTT. This rearrangement joins TRBV19 to TRBJ1-1; 10 nucleotides match TRBD1. CDR3 length: 17 residues. V lost 3 bases, J lost 2 bases, and 9 bases stayed unmatched. Per the germline V gene, CDR1 is LNHDA and CDR2 is SQIVND (reference sequence).

This chain uses TRBV13 with TRBJ1-2; 11 bases fit TRBD1. Germline values: CDR1 PRHDT, CDR2 FYEKMQ (reference sequence). V lost 4 bases to trimming and J lost 7 bases; unmatched junction nucleotides: 2. This CDR3 contains 13 residues. CDR3 protein: CASSSDRGLGYTF. In nucleotides, the CDR3 is TGTGCCAGCAGCTCGGACAGGGGGCTTGGCTACACCTTC.

The chain uses TRBV16 and TRBJ1-4, with TRBD1 as a possible D gene (5 bases). This CDR3 region has 13 residues. Trimming shortened V by 3 bases and J by 14 bases, and 16 bases separated the two germline ends. CDR1 and CDR2 (germline): KGHSY, FQNENV. This chain's CDR3 is CASSQRRGEHLFF. The CDR3 coding sequence is TGTGCCAGCAGCCAGAGGCGGGGGGAACATCTGTTTTTT.

This clone was detected once. This chain connects TRBV27 to TRBJ2-1; 9 positions agree with TRBD1. Trimming took 6 bases from V and 5 from J; bases not matched to a gene: 11. The CDR3 consists of 16 residues. Germline assignment: CDR1 MNHEY and CDR2 SMNVEV (reference sequence). CDR3 region: CASSSGTGLTDNEQFF. In DNA form, the CDR3 reads TGTGCCAGCAGCAGCGGGACAGGGTTGACCGACAATGAGCAGTTCTTC.

The genes are TRBV6-4 and TRBJ2-7, with 9 bases identical to TRBD1. CDR3 length equals 14 residues. Germline CDR1 is MRHNA and CDR2 is SNTAGT. V was pared by 7 bases and J by 2 bases, with 6 bases of the junction left unmatched. CDR3 sequence (DNA): TGTGCCAGCACCTACGGACAGGGGACCTACGAGCAGTACTTC. Translation gives CASTYGQGTYEQYF.

J is TRBJ1-3 and V is TRBV28; 9 nucleotides match TRBD1. The CDR3 is made up of 15 amino acids. The V segment lost 4 bases and the J segment 4 bases; nucleotides outside the gene matches: 5. Germline CDR1 MDHEN, CDR2 SYDVKM. The CDR3 spells CASSYTGGPGNTIYF. CDR3 nucleotides: TGTGCCAGCAGTTACACAGGGGGCCCGGGAAACACCATATATTTT.

Concerning this clone itself: Other DNA variants within this sample encode the same CDR3. This chain connects TRBV9 to TRBJ2-1; 7 bases line up with TRBD2. Germline trimming cut 0 bases from V and 5 bases from J; bases unmatched to any gene: 5. The CDR3 is 15 residues long. The germline V gene encodes CDR1 SGDLS and CDR2 YYNGEE. The CDR3 sequence is CASSVGASGNNEQFF. The CDR3 DNA reads as TGTGCCAGCAGCGTAGGGGCTAGCGGAAACAATGAGCAGTTCTTC.

The chain has TRBV15 and TRBJ2-4, with 8 bases identical to TRBD1. Germline V CDR1 and CDR2: LNHNV, YYDKDF (reference sequence). The CDR3 consists of 13 residues. J gave up 7 bases and V 7 bases, and 6 bases lay outside the gene matches. DNA for the CDR3: TGTGCCACCACCACAGGGGGTTCGAACATTCAGTACTTC. This translates into CATTTGGSNIQYF.

This clone was seen just once. The chain combines TRBV11-2 with TRBJ2-3; 15 nucleotides align to TRBD2. V lost 5 bases and J lost 3; bases outside the gene matches: 12. In germline, CDR1 is SGHAT, CDR2 FQNNGV. This CDR3 is built from 19 residues. CDR3 bases: TGTGCCAGCAGCACATATCCGGGACTAGCGGGGGGTAGGACAGATACGCAGTATTTT. Translated, it gives CASSTYPGLAGGRTDTQYF. Using reference TRBV11-2 and TRBJ2-3 for the parts outside the CDR3, the full variable domain is EAGVAQSPRYKIIEKRQSVAFWCNPISGHATLYWYQQILGQGPKLLIQFQNNGVVDDSQLPKDRFSAERLKGVDSTLKIQPAKLEDSAVYLCASSTYPGLAGGRTDTQYFGPGTRLTVL.

The rearrangement uses TRBV7-9 and TRBJ1-3; the match to TRBD1 covers 8 bases. Germline V gene data show CDR1 as SEHNR and CDR2 as FQNEAQ (reference sequence). This CDR3 has 17 residues. V was pared by 5 bases and J by 4 bases, with 13 bases of the junction left unmatched. This chain's CDR3 is CASSLRTGQSVGNTIYF. DNA of the CDR3: TGTGCCAGCAGCCTCCGGACAGGGCAAAGTGTAGGAAACACCATATATTTT.

J is TRBJ1-4 and V is TRBV18; D is possibly TRBD1 (6 bases). The CDR3 is 15 amino acids. Germline V lookup: CDR1 KGHSH, CDR2 LQKENI. Trimming took off 5 bases at V and 0 bases at J, with 10 bases between the two ends. The CDR3: CASSGDRTTNEKLFF. The CDR3 region has the DNA TGTGCCAGCTCAGGAGACAGGACAACTAATGAAAAACTGTTTTTT.

This clone has just one count. V usage is TRBV18 and J usage is TRBJ2-2; D call uncertain. V was trimmed by 2 bases and J by 1 base, leaving 8 bases between them. Germline V CDR1 and CDR2: KGHSH, LQKENI. The CDR3 extends over 15 amino acids. CDR3 in amino acids: CASSPTRLNTGELFF. In DNA, the CDR3 is TGTGCCAGCTCACCAACGCGGCTGAACACCGGGGAGCTGTTTTTT.

This rearrangement joins TRBV7-6 to TRBJ1-1, with 9 bases lining up with TRBD1. The germline CDR1 and CDR2 sequences are SGHVS and FNYEAQ. CDR3 length equals 14 residues. J gave up 1 base and V 5 bases, and 2 bases lay outside the gene matches. Written as DNA, the CDR3 is TGTGCCAGCAGCCGGGGACAGGGGAACACTGAAGCTTTCTTT. It codes for CASSRGQGNTEAFF.

The chain uses TRBV6-5 and TRBJ1-1; D may be TRBD1 (5 bases). Germline V gene lookup returns CDR1 MNHEY and CDR2 SVGAGI. The CDR3 sequence is 15 residues long. V lost 6 bases and J lost 0, with 14 bases in between. Here the CDR3 reads CASSQGGAVNTEAFF. CDR3 DNA sequence: TGTGCCAGCAGCCAGGGTGGGGCGGTGAACACTGAAGCTTTCTTT.

This chain joins TRBV7-9 and TRBJ1-1; unclear D gene. This CDR3 region has 13 residues. The V gene's germline CDR1 is SEHNR and CDR2 FQNEAQ (reference sequence). V was cut by 10 bases and J by 1 base, with 13 bases left in between. Here the CDR3 reads CATTKPPNTEAFF. The DNA of the CDR3 is TGTGCCACCACTAAGCCCCCGAACACTGAAGCTTTCTTT.

The chain is built from TRBV5-4 and TRBJ1-3; D is ambiguous. Trimming removed 0 bases at V and 0 bases at J, with 7 bases between. Germline assignment: CDR1 SGHNT and CDR2 YYREEE (reference sequence). This CDR3 contains 15 residues. The CDR3, as DNA: TGTGCCAGCAGCTTGGAGCCCGTCTCTGGAAACACCATATATTTT. It yields the protein CASSLEPVSGNTIYF.

The chain has TRBV7-3 and TRBJ2-1, with a tentative D call TRBD2 (6 bases). Germline CDR1 is SGHTA and CDR2 is FQGTGA. V lost 5 bases and J lost 8, with 13 bases in between. The CDR3 is made up of 13 amino acids. In DNA form, the CDR3 reads TGTGCCAGCAGCCCCACCGGGAGTCATGAGCAGTTCTTC. Its translation: CASSPTGSHEQFF. The whole variable domain, filled in from reference TRBV7-3 and TRBJ2-1, reads GAGVSQTPSNKVTEKGKYVELRCDPISGHTALYWYRQSLGQGPEFLIYFQGTGAADDSGLPNDRFFAVRPEGSVSTLKIQRTERGDSAVYLCASSPTGSHEQFFGPGTRLTVL.

This clone has a handful of counts. CDR3: CAISEVGGLNEQYF. The DNA of the CDR3 is TGTGCCATCAGTGAGGTAGGGGGCCTCAACGAGCAGTACTTC. This rearrangement joins TRBV10-3 to TRBJ2-7, with TRBD1 identical over 7 bases. The CDR3 runs to 14 residues. The J segment lost 5 bases and the V segment lost 2 bases, leaving 6 bases of the junction unmatched. Germline V gene sequence: CDR1 ENHRY, CDR2 SYGVKD.

This chain links TRBV18 with TRBJ1-1; D might be TRBD1 (6 bases). This CDR3 is built from 15 residues. The germline CDR1 and CDR2 sequences are KGHSH and LQKENI. Trimming left V 3 bases short and J 1 base short, with 12 bases between. DNA for the CDR3: TGTGCCAGCTCACCGAATCAGGGGAGGAACACTGAAGCTTTCTTT. Amino acids: CASSPNQGRNTEAFF.

J is TRBJ1-2 and V is TRBV6-6; possibly TRBD1 for D (6 bases). The ends were cut back, 11 bases at V and 4 bases at J, with 14 bases in the middle. CDR3 length equals 12 residues. Germline values: CDR1 MNHNY, CDR2 SVGAGI (reference sequence). The CDR3 region has the DNA TGTGCCTCCTGGACAGCAGTCTATGGCTACACCTTC. Protein: CASWTAVYGYTF.

V gene TRBV5-1 combines with J gene TRBJ2-5, with a weak D call TRBD1 (5 bases). Germline loops: CDR1 SGHRS, CDR2 YFSETQ. This CDR3 contains 15 residues. Trimming pared 0 bases from V and 6 bases from J, leaving 15 bases between. CDR3 sequence (DNA): TGCGCCAGCAGCTTGGCCAGGGCAGGACGAAAGACCCAGTACTTC. Its protein product is CASSLARAGRKTQYF.

This chain connects TRBV9 to TRBJ1-1; 7 nucleotides match TRBD1. The germline CDR1 and CDR2 sequences are SGDLS and YYNGEE. V lost 4 bases to trimming and J lost 12 bases; unmatched junction nucleotides: 12. The CDR3 sequence is 13 residues long. This CDR3 is CASSSRQGLPSFF. DNA of the CDR3: TGTGCCAGCAGCTCCCGACAGGGCCTTCCATCTTTCTTT.

CDR3 residues: CASRGQGANEQYF. The CDR3, as DNA: TGTGCCAGCAGGGGGCAGGGGGCCAACGAGCAGTACTTC. This chain links TRBV12-3 or TRBV12-4 with TRBJ2-7, with 8 bases aligning to TRBD1. This CDR3 has 13 residues. Trimming at V came to 6 bases and at J to 5 bases, leaving 6 bases not matched to a gene.

The sample holds a few counts of this clone. The CDR3 sequence is CAWSPSNWDRGPPSYGYTF. In DNA form, the CDR3 reads TGTGCCTGGAGTCCATCGAACTGGGACAGGGGCCCTCCTAGCTATGGCTACACCTTC. V usage is TRBV30 and J usage is TRBJ1-2; 10 nucleotides agree with TRBD1. CDR1 GTSNPN and CDR2 SVGIG come from the germline V gene (reference sequence). J lost 4 bases, V lost 2 bases, and 19 bases had no gene match. The CDR3 is made up of 19 amino acids. Together with reference TRBV30 and TRBJ1-2, the CDR3 gives the full variable domain: SQTIHQWPATLVQPVGSPLSLECTVEGTSNPNLYWYRQAAGRGLQLLFYSVGIGQISSEVPQNLSASRPQDRQFILSSKKLLLSDSGFYLCAWSPSNWDRGPPSYGYTFGSGTRLTVV.

This sequence joins TRBV19 and TRBJ2-5; TRBD2 agrees at 11 bases. Unmatched junction bases numbered 8, after V lost 1 base and J lost 4 bases. CDR1 is LNHDA, CDR2 SQIVND, per germline (reference sequence). This CDR3 spans 17 amino acids. CDR3 DNA: TGTGCCAGTAGTATAGGGCTAGCGGGGGGTATAGGAGAGACCCAGTACTTC. Translated, it gives CASSIGLAGGIGETQYF.

This clone was counted once. V gene TRBV4-3 combines with J gene TRBJ2-2; 8 bases are a match to TRBD1. With 5 bases clipped from V and 7 bases from J, the junction kept 6 bases outside the gene matches. Germline-derived CDR1 and CDR2 are LGHNA and YSLEER. The CDR3 length is 14 residues. The CDR3 coding sequence is TGCGCCAGCAGCTTTACAGGGGGTAACGGGGAGCTGTTTTTT. Protein sequence: CASSFTGGNGELFF.